Here is one T cell receptor beta chain with its context. Antigen specificity is unknown. The same CDR3 also results from other DNA sequences found in this sample. The protocol was immunoSEQ multiplex PCR, while the TCRdb copy is restricted to in-frame clones and leaves out a portion. The data contain approximately 2.3 million clones, approximately 95% of them singletons. The sample belongs to a study of shared clonotypes between healthy human individuals. Study-wide findings and caveats: With four donors compared, roughly 5% of naive CD4 clonotypes were shared. It was the non-shared clonotypes that had lower generation probabilities than clonotypes shared by all four donors. The expectation was that sequencing depth would affect clonotype sharing among donors.

CDR3 length: 15 amino acids. Per the germline V gene, CDR1 is MDHEN and CDR2 is SYDVKM. V dropped 6 bases and J dropped 2 bases, with 11 bases sitting between them. The sequencing input was naive CD4+ T cells from PBMCs. Subset in this sample: CD45RA+ positively selected. The chain employs TRBV28 and TRBJ2-6; the D gene is possibly TRBD1 (5 bases). This TCR was sampled from a man aged 18 to 29 in good health. Some clones in this sample may be carry-over from other donors' samples. The CDR3 DNA reads as TGTGCCAGCAGAGAAGACAGAGCTGGGGCCAACGTCCTGACTTTC. Translated, it gives CASREDRAGANVLTF. Supplemented by reference TRBV28 and TRBJ2-6, the full variable domain reads DVKVTQSSRYLVKRTGEKVFLECVQDMDHENMFWYRQDPGLGLRLIYFSYDVKMKEKGDIPEGYSVSREKKERFSLILESASTNQTSMYLCASREDRAGANVLTFGAGSRLTVL.